Shown below are 5 T cell receptor beta chains from a single sample sequenced in a study of T cell changes during pregnancy in multiple sclerosis. Sequenced by immunoSEQ multiplex PCR; TCRdb stores in-frame clones only, minus some. The sample consists of 30,000 to 45,000 clones, about 90% of them appearing once. The source material was CD8+ T cells from peripheral blood mononuclear cells, sampled after pregnancy. These receptors were taken from a female donor with multiple sclerosis, enrolled in a pregnancy study.

The chain is built from TRBV4-1 and TRBJ2-7, with D perhaps matching TRBD2 (6 bases). The CDR3 contains 15 residues. Germline CDR1 and CDR2: MGHRA and YSYEKL. The germline V and J ends were trimmed by 1 base and 7 bases, with 17 bases remaining between them. CDR3 in amino acids: CASSQAGTQVWEQYF. CDR3 DNA sequence: TGCGCCAGCAGCCAAGCAGGGACTCAGGTTTGGGAGCAGTACTTC.

The chain has TRBV19 and TRBJ1-1, with D uncertain. V lost 2 bases and J lost 0, with 4 bases in between. This CDR3 is built from 13 residues. CDR1 LNHDA and CDR2 SQIVND come from the germline V gene (reference sequence). DNA of the CDR3: TGTGCCAGTAGTATAACAGTGAACACTGAAGCTTTCTTT. Translated: CASSITVNTEAFF.

J is TRBJ1-4 and V is TRBV9; perhaps TRBD1 as D (5 bases). Germline assignment: CDR1 SGDLS and CDR2 YYNGEE. Trimming took off 2 bases at V and 4 bases at J, with 9 bases between the two ends. The CDR3 loop spans 14 amino acids. The CDR3 loop reads CASSVGDFNEKLFF. CDR3 nucleotides: TGTGCCAGCAGCGTTGGGGACTTTAATGAAAAACTGTTTTTT.

V and J are TRBV5-6 and TRBJ1-4; 8 nucleotides agree with TRBD1. This CDR3 is built from 14 residues. With V trimmed by 3 bases and J by 6 bases, 4 bases remained unmatched. The germline V gene encodes CDR1 SGHDT and CDR2 YYEEEE. In nucleotides, the CDR3 is TGTGCCAGCAGCTATTGGACAGGGTATGAAAAACTGTTTTTT. It yields the protein CASSYWTGYEKLFF.

This clone was seen just once. The rearrangement uses TRBV14 and TRBJ2-3; the match to TRBD1 covers 7 bases. With V trimmed by 4 bases and J by 5 bases, 6 bases remained unmatched. Germline values: CDR1 SGHDN, CDR2 FVKESK. The CDR3 totals 14 residues. CDR3 sequence (DNA): TGTGCCAGCAGCCTTAGACAGGGTGGAGATACGCAGTATTTT. The encoded protein is CASSLRQGGDTQYF.